This T cell receptor beta chain was sequenced for a study of vaccination effects on CD4 cells after COVID-19. On the study more broadly: All participants had two doses of either the BNT162b2 or mRNA-1273 vaccine.

The method was immunoSEQ multiplex PCR; TCRdb's version includes in-frame clones alone and lacks a portion of them. Of 50,000 or so clones detected, 79% appear once; the ten largest clones hold 5.5% to 7%. Germline V gene lookup returns CDR1 SGHRS and CDR2 YFSETQ. Losses at the gene ends were 3 bases for V and 5 bases for J; bases not matched to a gene: 8. This CDR3 is built from 16 residues. Worth noting for this clone: Its matching antigen is unknown.

ViraFEST assay sequencing came after antigen-specific CD4+ T cells were expanded with viral peptide pools. Scientists isolated CD4+ T cells after an approximately 11-day culture period ended. None of the vaccinated had previously contracted SARS-CoV-2, and their nucleocapsid antibodies tested negative. Culturing of some 2 million PBMC per well took place with approximately 10 IU/ml IL-2 and 10 ug/ml peptides. The sequence was obtained from a human donor who received a COVID-19 vaccine. The material sequenced was CD4+ T cells from PBMCs cultured with HCoV-OC43 spike peptides, taken before COVID-19 vaccination. Subset denoted: HCoV-OC43 spike overlapping peptide pool stimulation. The gene calls are TRBV5-1 and TRBJ2-5; TRBD2 matches at 12 bases. The DNA for the CDR3 is TGCGCCAGCAGCTGGACTAGCGGGGCCGCAAGGGAGACCCAGTACTTC. Amino acid sequence: CASSWTSGAARETQYF.